The T cell receptor (beta chain) described here comes from a study of a mutant IDH1 vaccine in newly diagnosed glioma. About the study: Patients came in for eight vaccinations, in weeks 1, 3, 5, 7, 11, 15, 19 and 23.

Regarding this clone: The antigen remains undetermined.

Stated time point: week 5, during vaccination. Every single dose of the vaccine, 300 ug of mutant IDH1 20-mer peptide, came with topical imiquimod. Profiled with immunoSEQ multiplex PCR; TCRdb holds only in-frame clones, not every one. The table has roughly 28,000 clones, around 92% seen once. Trimming cost V 0 bases and J 8 bases, with 5 bases left between them. There are 12 residues in the CDR3. Germline loops: CDR1 MNHNY, CDR2 SVGAGI (reference sequence). This chain joins TRBV6-6 and TRBJ2-1; no definite D call. This receptor was taken from a young man with glioma. Source: PBMCs, taken from a glioma patient whose treatment included an IDH1 peptide vaccine. The CDR3 sequence: CASSYSFHEQFF. CDR3 sequence (DNA): TGTGCCAGCAGTTACTCGTTCCATGAGCAGTTCTTC.